The subject of this entry is one T cell receptor (beta chain). The data derive from a study of CD8 T cells in Susac syndrome. The T cells that were sequenced for TCR beta were CD8+ and CD4+ cells from blood. Patients having Susac syndrome satisfied recently defined diagnostic criteria for definite or probable disease. It was negative isolation that provided the CD8+ and CD4+ T cells, whereas TEMRA cells were enriched by FACS. Between the trimmed V and J ends, which lost 8 bases and 2 bases, there was a span of 12 bases. The CDR3 is made up of 12 amino acids. Germline assignment: CDR1 SQVTM and CDR2 ANQGSEA. Reverse transcription of 0.5 to 1 ug RNA was performed with random hexamers. One entry per CDR3 protein results from TCRdb running MiXCR on the immunoSEQ multiplex PCR reads. The sample yields more than 150,000 distinct CDR3 sequences, approximately 94% seen once.

The sample taken for sequencing was CD4+ T cells from PBMCs. The TCR was taken from a human donor with Susac syndrome. The chain carries TRBV29-1 and TRBJ1-1; unclear D gene. The CDR3 here is CSPIRQNTEAFF. DNA for the CDR3: TGCAGCCCAATTAGGCAAAACACTGAAGCTTTCTTT.